Shown below are 16 T cell receptor beta chains from a single sample sequenced in a study of PD-L1 blockade in urothelial cancer. This table comes from immunoSEQ multiplex PCR, and its TCRdb copy is limited to in-frame clones, with some not included. The repertoire has just over 20,000 clones, nearly 90% of them found once; the top ten carry roughly a sixth. The starting material was PBMCs, obtained around atezolizumab (anti-PD-L1) treatment. The receptor source for this set is a woman aged 55-69 years with urothelial cancer.

This sequence joins TRBV28 and TRBJ2-5, with 7 positions matching TRBD1. The V gene's germline CDR1 is MDHEN and CDR2 SYDVKM. This CDR3 is 16 amino acids long. V lost 5 bases to trimming and J lost 4 bases; unmatched junction nucleotides: 13. CDR3 sequence (DNA): TGTGCCAGCAGTCTAAGGACAGGTGGACGGGGAGAGACCCAGTACTTC. Translating gives CASSLRTGGRGETQYF.

The chain uses TRBV9 and TRBJ2-5, with TRBD2 identical over 8 bases. This CDR3 spans 18 amino acids. CDR1 and CDR2 from the germline V gene are SGDLS and YYNGEE. The trim removed 4 bases at V and 1 base at J, leaving 15 bases unmatched. CDR3 amino acids: CASSPLPASGSPQETQYF. The CDR3 DNA sequence: TGTGCCAGCAGCCCTCTACCAGCTAGCGGGTCCCCCCAAGAGACCCAGTACTTC.

The rearrangement uses TRBV27 and TRBJ1-1, with 7 bases identical to TRBD1. The germline V gene has CDR1 MNHEY and CDR2 SMNVEV (reference sequence). This CDR3 spans 15 amino acids. The junction had 10 bases not matched to a gene; V was cut back by 5 bases and J by 4 bases. As DNA, the CDR3 is TGTGCCAGCAGTGCACGACAGGGAAGAGTCACTGAAGCTTTCTTT. Its protein is CASSARQGRVTEAFF.

This clone has only a few counts. The chain has TRBV4-1 and TRBJ1-2; 7 bases line up with TRBD1. Germline CDR1 reads MGHRA; CDR2 reads YSYEKL. V shed 4 bases, J shed 3 bases, and the junction held 8 bases outside the gene matches. The CDR3 is 15 amino acids. As DNA, the CDR3 is TGCGCCAGCAGCCGACTACCCAGGGGGGACTATGGCTACACCTTC. Translated: CASSRLPRGDYGYTF.

The genes are TRBV7-9 and TRBJ1-4, with a weak D call TRBD1 (6 bases). From germline, CDR1 is SEHNR and CDR2 FQNEAQ (reference sequence). V lost 5 bases to trimming and J lost 7 bases, with 17 bases between them. This CDR3 has 15 residues. In DNA, the CDR3 is TGTGCCAGCAGCCCCACGGGGGGCGGGATTGAAAAACTGTTTTTT. Translated: CASSPTGGGIEKLFF.

V usage is TRBV20-1 and J usage is TRBJ2-1, with a weak D call TRBD2 (5 bases). Trimming left V 7 bases short and J 9 bases short, with 13 bases between. Looked up from germline, CDR1 is DFQATT and CDR2 is SNEGSKA (reference sequence). The CDR3 is 11 residues long. CDR3 sequence (DNA): TGCAGTGTAGGACGGGATCTTGAGCAGTTCTTC. Its translation is CSVGRDLEQFF.

V gene TRBV7-8 combines with J gene TRBJ2-3; 8 nucleotides align to TRBD2. The CDR3 has 16 residues. CDR1 is SGHVS and CDR2 is FQNEAQ in the germline V gene. J gave up 1 base and V 2 bases, and 5 bases lay outside the gene matches. As DNA, the CDR3 is TGTGCCAGCAGCTTACAACCAGCGGGAGGCACAGATACGCAGTATTTT. Translated, it gives CASSLQPAGGTDTQYF.

Written as DNA, the CDR3 is TGTGCCACGGATGGGAGGCAGGGAGGGGGTTTCGCCAAAAACATTCAGTACTTC. It is translated as CATDGRQGGGFAKNIQYF. V usage is TRBV28 and J usage is TRBJ2-4; D perhaps matches TRBD2 (7 bases). V lost 10 bases and J lost 1, with 26 bases in between. The CDR3 has 18 amino acids. The germline V gene has CDR1 MDHEN and CDR2 SYDVKM.

V is TRBV5-1 and J is TRBJ2-3, with 11 positions matching TRBD1. The CDR3 totals 20 residues. CDR1 and CDR2 from the germline V gene are SGHRS and YFSETQ. The trim removed 6 bases at V and 0 bases at J, leaving 18 bases unmatched. The CDR3 DNA reads TGCGCCAGCACCCTTGGACAGGGGGCCTTTCGCGGGCTTAGCACAGATACGCAGTATTTT. As protein: CASTLGQGAFRGLSTDTQYF.

The chain uses TRBV6-1 and TRBJ2-1, with TRBD2 matching over 11 bases. Germline CDR1 is MNHNS and CDR2 is SASEGT. Trimming at V came to 1 base and at J to 3 bases, leaving 5 bases not matched to a gene. CDR3 size: 17 residues. The CDR3 sequence is CASSEETSGTFYNEQFF. CDR3 bases: TGTGCCAGCAGTGAAGAGACTAGCGGGACCTTCTACAATGAGCAGTTCTTC.

The rearrangement joins TRBV19 to TRBJ2-3, with D uncertain. CDR1 LNHDA and CDR2 SQIVND come from the germline V gene (reference sequence). There are 15 residues in the CDR3. Trimming took off 3 bases at V and 5 bases at J, with 15 bases between the two ends. For the CDR3, the DNA is TGTGCCAGTAGTATCTCCCGGAGTTGGTTAGATACGCAGTATTTT. Protein sequence: CASSISRSWLDTQYF.

This CDR3 is CASSVTGGGNIQYF. DNA of the CDR3: TGTGCCAGCAGTGTGACAGGGGGAGGGAACATTCAGTACTTC. The V call is TRBV2, the J call TRBJ2-4; 9 bases are a match to TRBD1. CDR1 SNHLY and CDR2 FYNNEI come from the germline V gene. The CDR3 spans 14 residues. V lost 4 bases, J lost 7 bases, and 5 bases stayed unmatched.

The chain is built from TRBV28 and TRBJ2-2, with D possibly TRBD2 on 6 matching bases. The V and J ends lost 2 bases and 4 bases respectively, with 17 bases between them. The CDR3 is made up of 17 amino acids. Germline V gene sequence: CDR1 MDHEN, CDR2 SYDVKM. DNA for the CDR3: TGTGCCAGCAGTTTAACCGCTAGCGTACGGGGCACCGGGGAGCTGTTTTTT. This codes for CASSLTASVRGTGELFF.

The chain recombines TRBV28 with TRBJ2-4; tentatively, D is TRBD2 (7 bases). The CDR3 sequence is 14 residues long. Germline V CDR1 and CDR2: MDHEN, SYDVKM. Trimming pared 4 bases from V and 9 bases from J, leaving 16 bases between. Here the CDR3 DNA reads TGTGCCAGCAGTTCTTTGGGAGGGGGGGGCATTCAGTACTTC. Amino acids: CASSSLGGGGIQYF.

This sequence joins TRBV27 and TRBJ1-2, with 7 bases matching TRBD1. The CDR3 spans 14 residues. J gave up 1 base and V 3 bases, and 2 bases lay outside the gene matches. Looked up from germline, CDR1 is MNHEY and CDR2 is SMNVEV (reference sequence). CDR3 sequence (DNA): TGTGCCAGCAGTTTCAGACAGGGTAACTATGGCTACACCTTC. It specifies CASSFRQGNYGYTF.

The chain couples TRBV19 to TRBJ2-3; 10 bases are a match to TRBD1. The ends lost 9 bases at V and 3 bases at J; junction bases unmatched: 9. The CDR3 covers 15 residues. Germline V CDR1 and CDR2: LNHDA, SQIVND (reference sequence). The CDR3 protein is CARDPDRGDTDTQYF. Here the CDR3 DNA reads TGTGCCAGGGATCCGGACAGGGGGGATACAGATACGCAGTATTTT.